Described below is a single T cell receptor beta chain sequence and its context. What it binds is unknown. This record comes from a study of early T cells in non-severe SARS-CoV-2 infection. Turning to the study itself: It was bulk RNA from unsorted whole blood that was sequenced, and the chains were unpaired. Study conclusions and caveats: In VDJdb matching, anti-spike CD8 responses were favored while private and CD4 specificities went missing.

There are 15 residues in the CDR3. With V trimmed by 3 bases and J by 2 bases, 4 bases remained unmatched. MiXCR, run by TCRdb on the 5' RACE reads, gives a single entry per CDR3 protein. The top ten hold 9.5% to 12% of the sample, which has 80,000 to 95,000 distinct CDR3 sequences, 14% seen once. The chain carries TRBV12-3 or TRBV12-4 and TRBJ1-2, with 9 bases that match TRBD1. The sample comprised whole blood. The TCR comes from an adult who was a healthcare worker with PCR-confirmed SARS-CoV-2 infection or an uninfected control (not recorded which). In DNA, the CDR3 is TGTGCCAGCAGTTTCCGGGACAGGGAGAACTATGGCTACACCTTC. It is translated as CASSFRDRENYGYTF.